The table lists the clone carrying this T cell receptor beta chain with many counts. The sample is drawn from a study of Graves' ophthalmopathy and Graves' hyperthyroidism. Amplification of TCR beta CDR3 regions used RNA transcripts. The workflow started with a first-round RT-PCR run with HTBI primers and then moved on to a second-round multiplex PCR. TCRdb re-called the multiplex PCR reads through MiXCR, storing one row per CDR3 protein. Among 300,000 to 500,000 distinct CDR3 sequences listed, 15% to 17% were seen once. Germline V gives CDR1 MNHEY, CDR2 SVGAGI. With V trimmed by 6 bases and J by 8 bases, 9 bases remained unmatched. The CDR3 consists of 14 residues.

This chain joins TRBV6-5 and TRBJ1-5; 8 nucleotides match TRBD1. The sequence was obtained from a woman under 30 with stable Graves' hyperthyroidism. Sequences were obtained from peripheral blood. The DNA of the CDR3 is TGTGCCAGCAGGGGGGGGACAGGCTTGGAGCCCCAGCATTTT. Its translation is CASRGGTGLEPQHF.